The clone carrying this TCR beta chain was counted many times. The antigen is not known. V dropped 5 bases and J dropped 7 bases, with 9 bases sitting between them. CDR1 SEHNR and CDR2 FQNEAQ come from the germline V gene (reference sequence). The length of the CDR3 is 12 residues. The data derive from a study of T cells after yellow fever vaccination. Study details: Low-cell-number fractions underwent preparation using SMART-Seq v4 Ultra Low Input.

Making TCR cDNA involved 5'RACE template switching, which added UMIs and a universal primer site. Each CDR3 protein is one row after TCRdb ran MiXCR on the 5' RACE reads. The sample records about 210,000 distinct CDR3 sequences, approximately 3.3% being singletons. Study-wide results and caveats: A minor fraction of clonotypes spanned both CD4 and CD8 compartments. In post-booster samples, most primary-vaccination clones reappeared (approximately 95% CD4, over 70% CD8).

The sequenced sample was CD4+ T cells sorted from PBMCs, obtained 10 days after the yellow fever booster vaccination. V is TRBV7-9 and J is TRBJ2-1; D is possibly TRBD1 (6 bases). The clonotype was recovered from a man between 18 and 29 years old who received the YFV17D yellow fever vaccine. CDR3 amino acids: CASSPTGNEQFF. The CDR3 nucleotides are TGTGCCAGCAGCCCCACAGGGAATGAGCAGTTCTTC. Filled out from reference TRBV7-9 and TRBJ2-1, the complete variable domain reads DTGVSQNPRHKITKRGQNVTFRCDPISEHNRLYWYRQTLGQGPEFLTYFQNEAQLEKSRLLSDRFSAERPKGSFSTLEIQRTEQGDSAMYLCASSPTGNEQFFGPGTRLTVL.